Given below is one T cell receptor beta chain in context. Assignment of participants to cohorts was predicated upon participant-reported clinical history. The sample comes from a study of blood T cell repertoires in COVID-19. Study as a whole: Some COVID-19 samples were acute and others convalescent; all came from the United States, Italy and Spain. PBMCs, B-cell-depleted T cells, or T cells provided the cDNA or gDNA that made up the material.

As processed by the authors: Nucleated cell counts were estimated from reference gene primer amplification. Data came from immunoSEQ multiplex PCR; TCRdb stores just in-frame clones and leaves some out. The V and J calls and the clone size are those of that table, but D and trimming were determined from the DNA. The sample consists of around 400,000 clones, over 80% of them appearing once. Trimming left V 6 bases short and J 6 bases short, with 11 bases between. The germline V gene encodes CDR1 LGHNT and CDR2 FRNRAP. The CDR3 has 12 residues. The rearrangement uses TRBV12-5 and TRBJ1-1; TRBD1 is a possible D gene (6 bases). The sample taken for sequencing was PBMCs or T cells enriched from blood (not recorded which). The receptor was derived from a woman in her forties or fifties who had recovered from COVID-19. The CDR3 nucleotides read TGTGCTAGTGGGAAGGACAGCGCTGAAGCTTTCTTT. Its protein product is CASGKDSAEAFF. Full variable domain (missing parts from reference TRBV12-5 and TRBJ1-1): DARVTQTPRHKVTEMGQEVTMRCQPILGHNTVFWYRQTMMQGLELLAYFRNRAPLDDSGMPKDRFSAEMPDATLATLKIQPSEPRDSAVYFCASGKDSAEAFFGQGTRLTVV.